This T cell receptor beta chain was observed in a study of blood T cell repertoires in COVID-19. Individuals aged 18 to 89 years were recruited from some 26 US areas. Sequencing was performed with immunoSEQ multiplex PCR; in TCRdb, only in-frame clones are kept and a portion is missing. Of a few hundred thousand clones listed, about 90% were seen once; the top ten hold about 0.93%. This CDR3 spans 13 amino acids. Trimming removed 6 bases from V and 6 bases from J; junction bases left unmatched: 3. The V gene's germline CDR1 is SQVTM and CDR2 ANQGSEA. The chain combines TRBV29-1 with TRBJ2-3; 13 nucleotides match TRBD2. The sequence came from a woman aged 25 to 39 who had recovered from COVID-19. Sequenced material: PBMCs or T cells enriched from blood (not recorded which). CDR3 sequence (DNA): TGCAGCGTCGGACTAGCGGGGGATGATACGCAGTATTTT. Its protein is CSVGLAGDDTQYF.